Here is one T cell receptor (beta chain) with its context. Its antigen remains unidentified. Sequencing of cultured CD4+ T cell DNA used the Oncomine TCR Beta short-read assay. TCRdb re-derived calls from the PCR reads in MiXCR, one entry per CDR3 protein. This table has 15,000 to 17,000 distinct CDR3 sequences, about half appearing once. Treatment described: roughly 11-day PBMC culture with coronavirus spike peptide pools or control peptides (ViraFEST assay). First, ViraFEST expanded antigen-specific T cells with peptide pools, and next it sequenced the TCRs. This sample stems from a study of vaccination and CD4 T cells after COVID-19. Germline V lookup: CDR1 SGHNT, CDR2 YYREEE (reference sequence). The CDR3 sequence is 16 residues long. Trimming at V came to 6 bases and at J to 4 bases, leaving 13 bases not matched to a gene.

The chain combines TRBV5-4 with TRBJ2-1; 7 bases map to TRBD2. This specimen consisted of CD4+ T cells from blood, cultured in vitro, obtained before SARS-CoV-2 vaccination. This TCR was recovered from a human donor who had recovered from COVID-19. The CDR3 protein is CASTDRGAGRYNEQFF. As DNA, the CDR3 is TGTGCCAGCACCGATCGGGGAGCGGGGAGATACAATGAGCAGTTCTTC.